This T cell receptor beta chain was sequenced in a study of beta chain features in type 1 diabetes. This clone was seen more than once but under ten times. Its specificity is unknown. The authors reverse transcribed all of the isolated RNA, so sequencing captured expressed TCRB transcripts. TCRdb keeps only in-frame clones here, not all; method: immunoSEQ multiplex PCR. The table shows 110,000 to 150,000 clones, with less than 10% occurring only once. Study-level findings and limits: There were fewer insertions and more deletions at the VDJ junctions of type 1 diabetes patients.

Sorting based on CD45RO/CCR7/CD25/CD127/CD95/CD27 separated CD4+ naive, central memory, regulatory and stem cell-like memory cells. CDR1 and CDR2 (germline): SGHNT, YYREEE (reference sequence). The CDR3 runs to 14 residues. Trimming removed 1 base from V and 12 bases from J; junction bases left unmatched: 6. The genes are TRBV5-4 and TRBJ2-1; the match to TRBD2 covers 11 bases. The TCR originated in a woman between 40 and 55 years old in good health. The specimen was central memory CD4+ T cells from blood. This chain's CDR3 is CASSLTSGGGGQFF. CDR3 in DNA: TGTGCCAGCAGCTTGACTAGCGGGGGTGGTGGGCAGTTCTTC. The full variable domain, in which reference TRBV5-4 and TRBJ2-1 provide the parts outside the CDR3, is ETGVTQSPTHLIKTRGQQVTLRCSSQSGHNTVSWYQQALGQGPQFIFQYYREEENGRGNFPPRFSGLQFPNYSSELNVNALELDDSALYLCASSLTSGGGGQFFGPGTRLTVL.